A selection of T cell receptor beta chains follows, all from one sample in a study of blood T cell repertoires in COVID-19. Here immunoSEQ multiplex PCR was the method, and the copy in TCRdb shows in-frame clones only, minus some. The data contain fewer than 60,000 clones, about nine tenths of them singletons. Sequenced material: peripheral blood. The receptors were gathered from an elderly man with active or convalescent COVID-19. Each CDR3 is given with its conserved first and last residue. Fields, in order: V gene, J gene, clone size, D gene, CDR3 DNA, CDR3 protein. A D gene is named only where the DNA matches it firmly. The size of a clone is reported for some rows only, either as once, few or many, or as a class for expanded clones.

V: TRBV19
J: TRBJ2-7
size: NA
D: NA
DNA: TGTGCCAGCGGCCCCCTTGGGGGGAGGCTCTCCTACGAGCAGTACTTC
CDR3: CASGPLGGRLSYEQYF

V: TRBV19
J: TRBJ1-2
size: NA
D: TRBD1
DNA: TGTGCCAGTACCACCGGGACAGGGGGCTTTGGCTACACCTTC
CDR3: CASTTGTGGFGYTF

V: TRBV2
J: TRBJ1-4
size: once
D: TRBD1
DNA: TGTGCCAGCAGTCGGGACAGGGATCCTGAAAAACTGTTTTTT
CDR3: CASSRDRDPEKLFF

V: TRBV28
J: TRBJ2-1
size: once
D: NA
DNA: TGTGCCAGCAACGACAGGAATGAGCAGTTCTTC
CDR3: CASNDRNEQFF

V: TRBV30
J: TRBJ1-2
size: NA
D: NA
DNA: TGTGCCTGGAAGCTCGCGGGTCTCTTCTATGGCTACACCTTC
CDR3: CAWKLAGLFYGYTF

V: TRBV28
J: TRBJ2-7
size: NA
D: TRBD2
DNA: TGTGCCAGCAGTGAGGGACTAGCGGGGGTTATAACCCACTACGAGCAGTACTTC
CDR3: CASSEGLAGVITHYEQYF

V: TRBV30
J: TRBJ1-2
size: NA
D: TRBD1
DNA: TGTGCCTTTTCAGGGGGAGGCGGCTACACCTTC
CDR3: CAFSGGGGYTF

V: TRBV19
J: TRBJ2-7
size: NA
D: TRBD2
DNA: TGTGCCAGTAGTATTAGGCCCTGGGAGGGCCCCTACGAGCAGTACTTC
CDR3: CASSIRPWEGPYEQYF

V: TRBV6-5
J: TRBJ1-3
size: NA
D: NA
DNA: TGTGCCAGCAGTTACATGGGCGGGGGAAACACCATATATTTT
CDR3: CASSYMGGGNTIYF

V: TRBV27
J: TRBJ1-2
size: NA
D: NA
DNA: TGTGCCAGCAGGAGAGGAGGTAACTATGGCTACACCTTC
CDR3: CASRRGGNYGYTF

V: TRBV18
J: TRBJ2-2
size: NA
D: NA
DNA: TGTGCCAGCTCACCAGGTTTAAGGGGCAGGAGGAACACCGGGGAGCTGTTTTTT
CDR3: CASSPGLRGRRNTGELFF

V: TRBV28
J: TRBJ2-6
size: NA
D: TRBD1
DNA: TGTGCCAGCGTAAGACAGGGGTCCTACAACGTCCTGACTTTC
CDR3: CASVRQGSYNVLTF

V: TRBV5-6
J: TRBJ2-7
size: NA
D: NA
DNA: TGTGCCAGCAGCTTAACCTTAGTCGACGAGCAGTACTTC
CDR3: CASSLTLVDEQYF

V: TRBV24-1
J: TRBJ1-2
size: NA
D: NA
DNA: TGTGCCACCAGTGAGGGCAAGGGGACTTATGGCTACACCTTC
CDR3: CATSEGKGTYGYTF

V: TRBV25-1
J: TRBJ1-5
size: NA
D: NA
DNA: TGTGCCAGCAGTCCGGGACACCTGAATCAGCCCCAGCATTTT
CDR3: CASSPGHLNQPQHF

V: TRBV18
J: TRBJ1-3
size: once
D: NA
DNA: TGTGCCAGCTCAACAGGAAGCTCTGGAAACACCATATATTTT
CDR3: CASSTGSSGNTIYF

V: TRBV27
J: TRBJ2-7
size: NA
D: NA
DNA: TGTGCCAGCACGTCACGCCCAAGAGGAACCTACGAGCAGTACTTC
CDR3: CASTSRPRGTYEQYF

V: TRBV19
J: TRBJ2-1
size: NA
D: TRBD2
DNA: TGTGCCACTAATGAAGGGACTAGCGGATACAATGAGCAGTTCTTC
CDR3: CATNEGTSGYNEQFF

V: TRBV7-2
J: TRBJ2-5
size: NA
D: TRBD2
DNA: TGTGCCAGCAGCTTTAATAGCGGGGGGGCCTCGGAGACCCAGTACTTC
CDR3: CASSFNSGGASETQYF

V: TRBV7-2
J: TRBJ2-1
size: NA
D: TRBD2
DNA: TGTGCCAGCAGCCCGGCTAGCGGGCCCTACAATGAGCAGTTCTTC
CDR3: CASSPASGPYNEQFF

V: TRBV7-2
J: TRBJ2-5
size: once
D: TRBD2
DNA: TGTGCCAGCAGCTTAGGAGCTAGCGGAAGCCAAGAGACCCAGTACTTC
CDR3: CASSLGASGSQETQYF

V: TRBV7-2
J: TRBJ1-2
size: NA
D: NA
DNA: TGTGCCAGCAGCAGAATGGAGGGCGACTATGGCTACACCTTC
CDR3: CASSRMEGDYGYTF

V: TRBV11-3
J: TRBJ2-5
size: NA
D: TRBD2
DNA: TGTGCCAGCAGCCGGAGCGGACTAGCGGGAGTCGGGGGTCAAGAGACCCAGTACTTC
CDR3: CASSRSGLAGVGGQETQYF

V: TRBV10-2
J: TRBJ2-7
size: NA
D: TRBD1
DNA: TGCGCCAGCGACGACAGGGGTCTAGCCTACGAGCAGTACTTC
CDR3: CASDDRGLAYEQYF

V: TRBV11-3
J: TRBJ2-7
size: NA
D: TRBD2
DNA: TGTGCCAGCAGCTCGGACGTACCCAAAACTAGCGGGAGGTACGAGCAGTACTTC
CDR3: CASSSDVPKTSGRYEQYF

V: TRBV6-6
J: TRBJ2-1
size: NA
D: NA
DNA: TGTGCCAGCAGTTTGAGCTTCCATGAGCAGTTCTTC
CDR3: CASSLSFHEQFF

V: TRBV5-4
J: TRBJ1-2
size: NA
D: NA
DNA: TGTGCCAGCAGCTTGGATCGGGCAGGGGCGAAAGGCTACACCTTC
CDR3: CASSLDRAGAKGYTF

V: TRBV5-6
J: TRBJ1-3
size: NA
D: TRBD1
DNA: TGTGCCAGCAGCCGACAGGGGCCCGGAAACACCATATATTTT
CDR3: CASSRQGPGNTIYF

V: TRBV19
J: TRBJ1-1
size: NA
D: TRBD1
DNA: TGTGCCAGTAGTATGAGGAGGGGGCGTATGAACACTGAAGCTTTCTTT
CDR3: CASSMRRGRMNTEAFF

V: TRBV27
J: TRBJ2-1
size: NA
D: TRBD1
DNA: TGTGCCAGCAGTTTCCTTCGGGACAGGGGAGCTGAGCAGTTCTTC
CDR3: CASSFLRDRGAEQFF

V: TRBV19
J: TRBJ1-5
size: NA
D: TRBD1
DNA: TGTGCCAGTGGGGACAGGGTAAATCAGCCCCAGCATTTT
CDR3: CASGDRVNQPQHF

V: TRBV6-6
J: TRBJ2-5
size: NA
D: NA
DNA: TGTGCCAGCAGTTACGGTCAGGGGGGCCAAGAGACCCAGTACTTC
CDR3: CASSYGQGGQETQYF

V: TRBV7-3
J: TRBJ1-6
size: NA
D: NA
DNA: TGTGCCAGCAGCTTAACGGCGGGGAATTCACCCCTCCACTTT
CDR3: CASSLTAGNSPLHF

V: TRBV5-6
J: TRBJ2-7
size: NA
D: TRBD2
DNA: TGTGCCAGCAGCCCGGCCCCGGCGGGAGGGACCTACGAGCAGTACTTC
CDR3: CASSPAPAGGTYEQYF

V: TRBV7-9
J: TRBJ1-2
size: NA
D: NA
DNA: TGTGCCAGCAGCTTAGCGCGGGGCAGTAACTATGGCTACACCTTC
CDR3: CASSLARGSNYGYTF

V: TRBV28
J: TRBJ2-1
size: NA
D: TRBD1
DNA: TGTGCCAGCGGGCCGGGACAGGTCTACAATGAGCAGTTCTTC
CDR3: CASGPGQVYNEQFF

V: TRBV2
J: TRBJ2-1
size: NA
D: NA
DNA: TGTGCCAGCAGGACGGCGGGGAATGAGCAGTTCTTC
CDR3: CASRTAGNEQFF

V: TRBV5-1
J: TRBJ1-6
size: NA
D: TRBD1
DNA: TGCGCCAGCAGCGGAAACACAGGGGACTATTCACCCCTCCACTTT
CDR3: CASSGNTGDYSPLHF

V: TRBV7-9
J: TRBJ1-1
size: NA
D: TRBD1
DNA: TGTGCCAGCAGCTTAAAGGGGGCGAACACTGAAGCTTTCTTT
CDR3: CASSLKGANTEAFF

V: TRBV19
J: TRBJ1-5
size: NA
D: TRBD1
DNA: TGTGCCAGTACCGCACTCAGTTGGGACAGCTATAGCAATCAGCCCCAGCATTTT
CDR3: CASTALSWDSYSNQPQHF

V: TRBV7-9
J: TRBJ1-2
size: NA
D: NA
DNA: TGTGCCAGCAGCTTAGAGCAGGGGAATGGCTACACCTTC
CDR3: CASSLEQGNGYTF

V: TRBV5-1
J: TRBJ2-7
size: NA
D: TRBD1
DNA: TGCGCCAGCAGCGGCAGGGGGATAGACGAGCAGTACTTC
CDR3: CASSGRGIDEQYF

V: TRBV9
J: TRBJ2-1
size: NA
D: NA
DNA: TGTGCCAGCAGCGGAAGTCCCCAGGGGCTCAGCTCCTACAATGAGCAGTTCTTC
CDR3: CASSGSPQGLSSYNEQFF

V: TRBV6-1
J: TRBJ1-6
size: NA
D: NA
DNA: TGTGCCAGCAGTGAAGCTGGTCGAGGAGATAATTCACCCCTCCACTTT
CDR3: CASSEAGRGDNSPLHF

V: TRBV7-2
J: TRBJ1-5
size: once
D: NA
DNA: TGTGCCAGCAGCCCCGGGGGCGGGGCAGGGGAGGGGCAGCCCCAGCATTTT
CDR3: CASSPGGGAGEGQPQHF

V: TRBV7-2
J: TRBJ1-2
size: NA
D: NA
DNA: TGTGCCAGCAGCTTAGCATCCCGTAACTATGGCTACACCTTC
CDR3: CASSLASRNYGYTF

V: TRBV6-2/TRBV6-3
J: TRBJ1-2
size: NA
D: NA
DNA: TGTGCCAGCAGTTACTCTGGGCTGGGCTATGGCTACACCTTC
CDR3: CASSYSGLGYGYTF